Below, 17 T cell receptor beta chains from the same sample are listed, as sequenced in a study of T cell repertoires in cytomegalovirus infection. No cognate antigen is known for these TCRs. TCRdb re-derived calls from the reads in MiXCR, one entry per CDR3 protein. Among 650,000 to 850,000 distinct CDR3 sequences listed, 25% to 35% were seen once. Sample: cultured CD8+ T cells from PBMCs, taken from culture after CMV antigen stimulation. These receptors originate from a human donor in good health (CMV status not recorded). Some clones in this sample may be carry-over from other donors' samples.

V is TRBV11-3 and J is TRBJ2-5; no clear D gene. Per germline, CDR1 SGHNT and CDR2 YENEEA. This CDR3 is 13 amino acids long. Trimming took off 5 bases at V and 5 bases at J, with 12 bases between the two ends. The CDR3 loop reads CASSPGRKETQYF. DNA for the CDR3: TGTGCCAGCAGCCCTGGGCGGAAGGAGACCCAGTACTTC.

A single count supports this clonotype. CDR3 region: CASSDASLNEKLFF. DNA of the CDR3: TGTGCCAGCAGTGATGCCAGTCTTAATGAAAAACTGTTTTTT. The chain recombines TRBV2 with TRBJ1-4, with D unresolved. Germline-derived CDR1 and CDR2 are SNHLY and FYNNEI. V lost 3 bases, J lost 4 bases, and 9 bases lay in between. The CDR3 contains 14 residues. The entire variable domain, with the rest obtained from reference TRBV2 and TRBJ1-4, is as follows: EPEVTQTPSHQVTQMGQEVILRCVPISNHLYFYWYRQILGQKVEFLVSFYNNEISEKSEIFDDQFSVERPDGSNFTLKIRSTKLEDSAMYFCASSDASLNEKLFFGSGTQLSVL.

Concerning this clonotype itself: At one end, the junction sequence differs from germline, possibly due to a read error. The V and J genes are TRBV24-1 and TRBJ1-2, with 8 nucleotides matching TRBD1. The CDR3 is made up of 15 amino acids. Germline CDR1 KGHDR, CDR2 SFDVKD. CDR3 protein: CVTSDSQGQAYGYTF. Here the CDR3 DNA reads TGTGTCACCAGTGATTCACAGGGACAGGCCTATGGCTACACCTTC.

The chain is built from TRBV7-9 and TRBJ1-2; TRBD1 might be the D (5 bases). This CDR3 region has 14 residues. Germline CDR1 and CDR2: SEHNR and FQNEAQ (reference sequence). DNA for the CDR3: TGTTTCAGTTTCCCGGTGGGGGAGAACTATGGCTACACCTTC. Amino acids: CFSFPVGENYGYTF.

This clonotype appeared many times. Compared with germline, one end of the junction differs, possibly owing to a read error. V gene TRBV5-1 combines with J gene TRBJ2-3, with D perhaps TRBD2 (6 bases). Germline CDR1 SGHRS, CDR2 YFSETQ. The CDR3 consists of 15 residues. The CDR3: CASSLEGGGTDTQYF. CDR3 sequence (DNA): TGTGCCAGCAGCTTAGAAGGCGGGGGCACAGATACGCAGTATTTT.

This clonotype was detected only a few times. The chain uses TRBV7-6 and TRBJ1-2, with 9 bases identical to TRBD1. This CDR3 region has 14 residues. The J segment lost 8 bases and the V segment lost 6 bases, leaving 10 bases of the junction unmatched. Germline values: CDR1 SGHVS, CDR2 FNYEAQ. This chain's CDR3 is CASRPGQGNKGYTF. In DNA, the CDR3 is TGTGCCAGCAGACCGGGACAGGGAAATAAGGGCTACACCTTC.

V and J are TRBV7-9 and TRBJ1-1, with D hard to call. Looked up from germline, CDR1 is SEHNR and CDR2 is FQNEAQ (reference sequence). V was pared by 0 bases and J by 0 bases, with 5 bases between. The CDR3 is 14 residues long. CDR3 sequence: CASSLASLNTEAFF. The CDR3 coding sequence is TGTGCCAGCAGCTTAGCCAGCTTGAACACTGAAGCTTTCTTT.

J is TRBJ1-5 and V is TRBV27; possible D gene TRBD1, 5 bases. In germline, CDR1 is MNHEY, CDR2 SMNVEV (reference sequence). The CDR3 is 14 residues long. V shed 6 bases and J shed 7 bases, with 16 bases lying between them. CDR3 sequence (DNA): TGTGCCAGCAGCCTTTCCCGGGGGAGGCAGCCCCAGCATTTT. It encodes CASSLSRGRQPQHF.

This clonotype showed up just a few times. The V call is TRBV7-9, the J call TRBJ2-7; maybe TRBD1 (6 bases). V gave up 1 base and J gave up 9 bases, with 13 bases separating them. The CDR3 is 13 residues long. Germline V gives CDR1 SEHNR, CDR2 FQNEAQ (reference sequence). The CDR3 DNA follows: TGTGCCAGCAGCTTAGTGACAGGAGAAGGGCAGTACTTC. This translates into CASSLVTGEGQYF.

This clonotype was picked up one time. The chain combines TRBV25-1 with TRBJ1-4; 7 positions match TRBD1. Losses at the gene ends were 7 bases for V and 6 bases for J; bases not matched to a gene: 8. The CDR3 has 14 amino acids. Germline CDR1 MGHDK, CDR2 SYGVNS. The CDR3, as DNA: TGTGCCAGCACCTGGACAGGAGACGATGAAAAACTGTTTTTT. It is translated as CASTWTGDDEKLFF.

The sample holds many counts of this clonotype. The chain carries TRBV6-1 and TRBJ1-1; a weak D match, TRBD1 (6 bases). Germline V CDR1 and CDR2: MNHNS, SASEGT. The CDR3 has 15 residues. The V end lost 4 bases, the J end lost 0 bases, and 12 bases lay between the germline ends. CDR3 sequence reads: CASSGGQEMNTEAFF. The CDR3 coding sequence is TGTGCCAGCAGTGGGGGGCAGGAAATGAACACTGAAGCTTTCTTT.

This rearrangement joins TRBV19 to TRBJ2-1; no definite D call. This CDR3 is 15 amino acids long. The germline V gene encodes CDR1 LNHDA and CDR2 SQIVND (reference sequence). The germline V and J ends were trimmed by 5 bases and 0 bases, with 11 bases remaining between them. This chain's CDR3 is CASSDDWSSYNEQFF. The CDR3 nucleotides are TGTGCCAGTAGTGACGACTGGAGCTCCTACAATGAGCAGTTCTTC.

This clonotype was observed a few times. The J gene is TRBJ2-1, the V gene TRBV9; D might be TRBD1 (6 bases). CDR1 and CDR2 (germline): SGDLS, YYNGEE. The CDR3 totals 14 residues. V shed 4 bases and J shed 5 bases, with 13 bases lying between them. The CDR3 sequence: CASSPRDTNNEQFF. The CDR3 nucleotides read TGTGCCAGCAGCCCCCGGGACACTAACAATGAGCAGTTCTTC.

This clonotype appeared a few times. The gene calls are TRBV6-2 or TRBV6-3 and TRBJ2-7, with a possible D match to TRBD1 (5 bases). This CDR3 has 14 residues. V was trimmed by 4 bases and J by 6 bases, leaving 16 bases between them. The germline CDR1 and CDR2 sequences are MNHEY and SVGEGT. Written as DNA, the CDR3 is TGTGCCAGCAGTTTTCGACAGAGTCAGGCCGAGCAGTACGTC. Its translation is CASSFRQSQAEQYV.

This rearrangement joins TRBV24-1 to TRBJ2-1; TRBD1 aligns across 8 bases. Germline V gene lookup returns CDR1 KGHDR and CDR2 SFDVKD. The CDR3 totals 15 residues. V shed 1 base and J 7 bases; nucleotides not matched to a gene: 5. The CDR3 sequence is CATSDFLQGANEQFF. In DNA form, the CDR3 reads TGTGCCACCAGTGATTTCCTTCAGGGGGCGAATGAGCAGTTCTTC.

The V gene is TRBV5-5, the J gene TRBJ2-4; 11 bases agree with TRBD2. V shed 2 bases and J 8 bases; nucleotides not matched to a gene: 6. CDR1 is SGHKS, CDR2 YYEKEE, per germline (reference sequence). The CDR3 is 15 amino acids. The CDR3 reads CASSFLAGGMDIQYF. The DNA of the CDR3 is TGTGCCAGCAGCTTCCTAGCGGGGGGCATGGACATTCAGTACTTC.

In its sample, this clonotype was seen once. The junction departs from the called germline gene at one end, perhaps through a read error. J is TRBJ1-2 and V is TRBV2, with D unclear. Germline values: CDR1 SNHLY, CDR2 FYNNEI. This CDR3 comprises 14 residues. This CDR3 is CVSNLLAGEDGYTF. The CDR3 nucleotides are TGTGTCAGCAATCTGCTAGCGGGAGAGGATGGCTACACCTTC.